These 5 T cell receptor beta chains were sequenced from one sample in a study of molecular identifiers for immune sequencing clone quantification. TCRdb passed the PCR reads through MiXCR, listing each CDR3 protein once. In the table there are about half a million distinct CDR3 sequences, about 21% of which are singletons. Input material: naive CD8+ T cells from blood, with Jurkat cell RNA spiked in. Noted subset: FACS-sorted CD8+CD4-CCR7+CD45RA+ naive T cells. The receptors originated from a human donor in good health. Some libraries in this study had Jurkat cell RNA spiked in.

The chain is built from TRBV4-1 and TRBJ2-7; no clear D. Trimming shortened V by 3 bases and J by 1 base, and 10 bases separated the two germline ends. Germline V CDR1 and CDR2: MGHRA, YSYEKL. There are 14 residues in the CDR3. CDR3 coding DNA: TGCGCCAGCAGCCACCAGAGTAGTTCCTACGAGCAGTACTTC. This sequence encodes CASSHQSSSYEQYF.

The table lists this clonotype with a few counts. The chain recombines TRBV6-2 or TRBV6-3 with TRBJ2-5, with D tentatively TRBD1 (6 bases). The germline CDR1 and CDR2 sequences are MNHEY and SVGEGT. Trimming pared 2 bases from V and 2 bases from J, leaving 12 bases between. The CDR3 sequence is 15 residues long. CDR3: CASSYTTGTQETQYF. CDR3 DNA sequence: TGTGCCAGCAGTTACACCACAGGGACACAAGAGACCCAGTACTTC.

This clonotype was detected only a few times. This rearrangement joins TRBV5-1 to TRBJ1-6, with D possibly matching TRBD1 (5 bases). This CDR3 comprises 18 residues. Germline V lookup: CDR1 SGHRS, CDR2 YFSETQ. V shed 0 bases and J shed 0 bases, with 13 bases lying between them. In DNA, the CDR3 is TGCGCCAGCAGCTTGGGACAGCGGCATGACTCCTATAATTCACCCCTCCACTTT. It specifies CASSLGQRHDSYNSPLHF.

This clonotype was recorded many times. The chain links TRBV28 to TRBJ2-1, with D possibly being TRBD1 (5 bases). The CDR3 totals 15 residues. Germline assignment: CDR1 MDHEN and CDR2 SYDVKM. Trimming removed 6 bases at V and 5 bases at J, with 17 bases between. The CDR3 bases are TGTGCCAGCAGCCATGACAGCCCGGAAGACAATGAGCAGTTCTTC. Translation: CASSHDSPEDNEQFF.

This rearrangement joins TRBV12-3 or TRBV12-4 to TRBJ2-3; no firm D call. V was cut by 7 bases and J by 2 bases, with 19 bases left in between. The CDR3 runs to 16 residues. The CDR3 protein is CASKTRLNFYTDTQYF. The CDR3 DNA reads TGTGCCAGCAAGACTCGACTGAATTTTTACACAGATACGCAGTATTTT.